The 28 T cell receptor beta chains reported below all come from one sample, sequenced in a study of blood T cell repertoires in COVID-19. The table came from immunoSEQ multiplex PCR; TCRdb's copy has only in-frame clones and leaves some out. The repertoire consists of roughly 80,000 clones, with roughly nine tenths occurring once and the leading ten covering around a sixth. Sequencing was carried out using peripheral blood. The receptors were sampled from an elderly man in a cohort sampled during active COVID-19.

V gene TRBV25-1 combines with J gene TRBJ1-3; TRBD1 might be the D (5 bases). This CDR3 comprises 14 residues. Germline-derived CDR1 and CDR2 are MGHDK and SYGVNS. V shed 5 bases and J shed 3 bases, with 11 bases lying between them. CDR3 in DNA: TGTGCCAGCAGTCGACAGTACGGTGGAAACACCATATATTTT. Translated: CASSRQYGGNTIYF.

The chain is built from TRBV5-1 and TRBJ1-2; D is possibly TRBD1 (5 bases). Germline V gene sequence: CDR1 SGHRS, CDR2 YFSETQ. The CDR3 runs 15 residues. The V and J ends lost 0 bases and 3 bases respectively, with 12 bases between them. CDR3 coding DNA: TGCGCCAGCAGCTTGGGTGCAGGGTTGGACTATGGCTACACCTTC. Protein product: CASSLGAGLDYGYTF.

The rearrangement joins TRBV5-5 to TRBJ2-3, with no clear D. Germline-derived CDR1 and CDR2 are SGHKS and YYEKEE (reference sequence). CDR3 length: 14 amino acids. The V gene lost 1 base and the J gene lost 4 bases, with 10 bases spanning the gap. The CDR3 DNA reads TGTGCCAGCAGCTTGATCAGGCTTTCAGATACGCAGTATTTT. As protein: CASSLIRLSDTQYF.

The J gene is TRBJ2-7, the V gene TRBV12-3 or TRBV12-4; 7 bases fit TRBD2. V gave up 6 bases and J gave up 3 bases; unmatched junction bases: 2. The CDR3 is made up of 12 amino acids. As DNA, the CDR3 is TGTGCCAGCAGCCCTAGCGGCTACGAGCAGTACGTC. Its protein is CASSPSGYEQYV.

The CDR3 protein is CASSFGLTFTDTQYF. For the CDR3, the DNA is TGTGCCAGCAGCTTCGGACTAACTTTCACAGATACGCAGTATTTT. The rearrangement links TRBV5-5 to TRBJ2-3; a possible D gene is TRBD2 (6 bases). CDR1 and CDR2 (germline): SGHKS, YYEKEE (reference sequence). V was trimmed by 2 bases and J by 2 bases, leaving 12 bases between them. The length of the CDR3 is 15 residues.

The genes are TRBV7-8 and TRBJ1-3; 7 bases agree with TRBD1. Germline values: CDR1 SGHVS, CDR2 FQNEAQ. This CDR3 spans 15 amino acids. The ends lost 6 bases at V and 1 base at J; junction bases unmatched: 6. CDR3 DNA: TGTGCCAGCAGGCTAACCAGGGGGTCTGGAAACACCATATATTTT. This codes for CASRLTRGSGNTIYF.

The J gene is TRBJ1-1, the V gene TRBV11-3; D perhaps matches TRBD1 (5 bases). The CDR3 contains 12 residues. Germline V CDR1 and CDR2: SGHNT, YENEEA. The ends were cut back, 2 bases at V and 5 bases at J, with 6 bases in the middle. The CDR3 region has the DNA TGTGCCAGCAGCTTACGGGGGACTGAAGCTTTCTTT. Its protein product is CASSLRGTEAFF.

The chain employs TRBV21-1 and TRBJ2-7; the D call in the table, TRBD1, was not verified against the DNA. TRBV21-1 is a listed pseudogene. The CDR3 length is 16 residues. This CDR3 is CASTKQWRTVSYEQYF. For the CDR3, the DNA is TGTGCCAGCACGAAGCAATGGCGGACAGTCTCCTACGAGCAGTACTTC.

The chain has TRBV18 and TRBJ2-2, with TRBD2 matching 8 bases. The CDR3 runs to 17 residues. V lost 6 bases and J lost 1; bases outside the gene matches: 10. Germline-derived CDR1 and CDR2 are KGHSH and LQKENI. CDR3 sequence (DNA): TGTGCCAGCTCCCGCCATCTCGCGGGGGGGAACACCGGGGAGCTGTTTTTT. The encoded protein is CASSRHLAGGNTGELFF.

DNA for the CDR3: TGTGCCAGTAGTGGGGGACTAGCGGGGACCCCTTCGACAGATACGCAGTATTTT. It translates to CASSGGLAGTPSTDTQYF. The chain is built from TRBV19 and TRBJ2-3; 13 bases agree with TRBD2. The CDR3 is made up of 18 amino acids. Trimming removed 5 bases from V and 3 bases from J; junction bases left unmatched: 11. The germline gives CDR1 LNHDA, CDR2 SQIVND (reference sequence).

This clone was observed once. This rearrangement joins TRBV3-1 (or the pseudogene TRBV3-2) to TRBJ1-1; 12 nucleotides agree with TRBD1. CDR1 and CDR2 (germline): LGHDT, YNNKEL (reference sequence). The trim removed 5 bases at V and 4 bases at J, leaving 8 bases unmatched. This CDR3 has 16 amino acids. CDR3 DNA sequence: TGTGCCAGCAGCTACGGGACAGGGGGCGAGGGCACTGAAGCTTTCTTT. Protein: CASSYGTGGEGTEAFF.

The chain has TRBV18 and TRBJ2-2; 9 bases are shared with TRBD1. Trimming removed 5 bases from V and 3 bases from J; junction bases left unmatched: 10. Germline-derived CDR1 and CDR2 are KGHSH and LQKENI. The CDR3 contains 17 residues. CDR3 protein: CASSKQGASPDTGELFF. CDR3 nucleotide sequence: TGTGCCAGCTCAAAACAGGGGGCGAGCCCGGACACCGGGGAGCTGTTTTTT. The full variable domain, rest sourced from reference TRBV18 and TRBJ2-2, is NAGVMQNPRHLVRRRGQEARLRCSPMKGHSHVYWYRQLPEEGLKFMVYLQKENIIDESGMPKERFSAEFPKEGPSILRIQQVVRGDSAAYFCASSKQGASPDTGELFFGEGSRLTVL.

The J gene is TRBJ2-6, the V gene TRBV28; 8 positions match TRBD1. The trim removed 10 bases at V and 3 bases at J, leaving 5 bases unmatched. The CDR3 contains 14 residues. The germline V gene encodes CDR1 MDHEN and CDR2 SYDVKM. The CDR3 DNA is TGTGCCACCCAGGGGGCTAATGGGGCCAACGTCCTGACTTTC. This codes for CATQGANGANVLTF.

The chain's CDR3 is CASSLGTSGGTDTQYF. CDR3 nucleotide sequence: TGTGCCAGCAGCCTGGGGACTAGCGGGGGTACAGATACGCAGTATTTT. The chain joins TRBV7-7 to TRBJ2-3; TRBD2 agrees at 14 bases. V lost 5 bases, J lost 3 bases, and 4 bases stayed unmatched. Looked up from germline, CDR1 is SSHAT and CDR2 is FNYEAQ (reference sequence). The CDR3 contains 16 residues.

V usage is TRBV19 and J usage is TRBJ1-2, with unresolved D. The V and J ends lost 4 bases and 10 bases respectively, with 16 bases between them. This CDR3 spans 13 amino acids. CDR1 and CDR2 (germline): LNHDA, SQIVND (reference sequence). This CDR3 is CASSTDDLVDYTF. The CDR3 DNA sequence: TGTGCCAGTAGTACCGATGATCTCGTAGACTACACCTTC.

V and J are TRBV27 and TRBJ2-7; the match to TRBD1 covers 8 bases. The germline gives CDR1 MNHEY, CDR2 SMNVEV (reference sequence). CDR3 size: 15 residues. J lost 2 bases, V lost 3 bases, and 6 bases had no gene match. The CDR3 nucleotides read TGTGCCAGCAGTTTCGGGCAGGGGGCGGCCTACGAGCAGTACGTC. Translated, it gives CASSFGQGAAYEQYV.

The chain couples TRBV11-2 to TRBJ2-5; 10 bases align to TRBD1. The germline V gene has CDR1 SGHAT and CDR2 FQNNGV. The V segment lost 5 bases and the J segment 7 bases; nucleotides outside the gene matches: 10. This CDR3 has 15 residues. The CDR3 protein is CASSLGTGAPGTQYF. In DNA form, the CDR3 reads TGTGCCAGCAGCCTAGGGACAGGGGCTCCGGGGACCCAGTACTTC.

The chain combines TRBV9 with TRBJ2-7; 15 nucleotides match TRBD2. V trimming: 3 bases; J trimming: 2 bases; junction bases outside the gene matches: 3. The CDR3 spans 16 residues. Germline values: CDR1 SGDLS, CDR2 YYNGEE. CDR3 DNA: TGTGCCAGCAGCGGGCGGACTAGCGGGGGGGCCTACGAGCAGTACTTC. Its translation is CASSGRTSGGAYEQYF.

The chain is built from TRBV28 and TRBJ2-7; D is undetermined. The germline V gene encodes CDR1 MDHEN and CDR2 SYDVKM. Trimming took off 7 bases at V and 1 base at J, with 8 bases between the two ends. The CDR3 loop spans 12 amino acids. The CDR3 coding sequence is TGTGCCAGCAATGGCCAGTCCTACGAGCAGTACGTC. Its translation is CASNGQSYEQYV.

This clone was found a few times. This chain links TRBV5-1 with TRBJ2-6; possible D gene TRBD1, 6 bases. This CDR3 has 19 residues. Per the germline V gene, CDR1 is SGHRS and CDR2 is YFSETQ. V was pared by 4 bases and J by 0 bases, with 20 bases between. For the CDR3, the DNA is TGCGCCAGCAGCAGAAGAGGGGGACCTATAAGCTCTGGGGCCAACGTCCTGACTTTC. It codes for CASSRRGGPISSGANVLTF.

This chain joins TRBV15 and TRBJ2-3; TRBD1 aligns across 12 bases. Germline trimming cut 3 bases from V and 1 base from J; bases unmatched to any gene: 11. In germline, CDR1 is LNHNV, CDR2 YYDKDF (reference sequence). The CDR3 is 19 amino acids. CDR3 DNA sequence: TGTGCCACCAGCAGTGAACCCGGGGACAGGGGGCGAGGCACAGATACGCAGTATTTT. Residues: CATSSEPGDRGRGTDTQYF.

The rearrangement joins TRBV9 to TRBJ2-3; TRBD2 agrees at 9 bases. There are 17 residues in the CDR3. J lost 1 base, V lost 2 bases, and 8 bases had no gene match. Germline V lookup: CDR1 SGDLS, CDR2 YYNGEE. The CDR3 nucleotides are TGTGCCAGCAGCGTTGGGCTAGCGGGACCCCGCACAGATACGCAGTATTTT. This codes for CASSVGLAGPRTDTQYF.

This clone was seen a single time. The V gene is TRBV10-3, the J gene TRBJ2-1, with 8 bases matching TRBD1. This CDR3 region has 14 residues. CDR1 is ENHRY, CDR2 SYGVKD, per germline. With 6 bases clipped from V and 5 bases from J, the junction kept 6 bases outside the gene matches. CDR3 nucleotide sequence: TGTGCCATCAGAGACGGACAGGGAGACAATGAGCAGTTCTTC. This gives the protein CAIRDGQGDNEQFF.

This clone came up once. This chain uses TRBV18 with TRBJ1-1; D is possibly TRBD1 (5 bases). Germline V lookup: CDR1 KGHSH, CDR2 LQKENI. The CDR3 totals 15 residues. The V and J ends lost 2 bases and 4 bases respectively, with 14 bases between them. The CDR3 nucleotides are TGTGCCAGCTCACCAGGGGGGACGTGGAGCACTGAAGCTTTCTTT. Translation gives CASSPGGTWSTEAFF.

This clone was found a few times. This chain joins TRBV7-6 and TRBJ2-1; 10 positions agree with TRBD1. Trimming cost V 4 bases and J 3 bases; bases outside gene matches: 12. The CDR3 totals 18 residues. Looked up from germline, CDR1 is SGHVS and CDR2 is FNYEAQ. The CDR3 loop reads CASSSTLGQGGGYNEQFF. The CDR3 DNA is TGTGCCAGCAGCTCCACACTAGGACAGGGGGGAGGCTACAATGAGCAGTTCTTC.

This sequence joins TRBV7-2 and TRBJ2-1; D gene ambiguous. CDR1 and CDR2 from the germline V gene are SGHTA and FQGNSA. Trimming cost V 3 bases and J 1 base, with 10 bases left between them. This CDR3 comprises 15 residues. The chain's CDR3 is CASSLTLKSYNEQFF. The DNA of the CDR3 is TGTGCCAGCAGCTTGACTCTCAAATCCTACAATGAGCAGTTCTTC.

The chain uses TRBV2 and TRBJ2-3, with 12 bases aligning to TRBD2. Trimming took 4 bases from V and 5 from J; bases not matched to a gene: 7. CDR3 length: 16 amino acids. Germline lookup yields CDR1 SNHLY and CDR2 FYNNEI. Here the CDR3 reads CASSGSTSGGVDTQYF. CDR3 in DNA: TGTGCCAGCAGTGGGTCGACTAGCGGGGGTGTAGATACGCAGTATTTT.

V usage is TRBV11-2 and J usage is TRBJ1-2, with D perhaps matching TRBD1 (5 bases). In germline, CDR1 is SGHAT, CDR2 FQNNGV. The CDR3 consists of 14 residues. V dropped 5 bases and J dropped 0 bases, with 10 bases sitting between them. As DNA, the CDR3 is TGTGCCAGCAGCCGGGGGTTAGCTAACTATGGCTACACCTTC. Translation gives CASSRGLANYGYTF. The full variable domain, with the rest looked up from reference TRBV11-2 and TRBJ1-2, is EAGVAQSPRYKIIEKRQSVAFWCNPISGHATLYWYQQILGQGPKLLIQFQNNGVVDDSQLPKDRFSAERLKGVDSTLKIQPAKLEDSAVYLCASSRGLANYGYTFGSGTRLTVV.